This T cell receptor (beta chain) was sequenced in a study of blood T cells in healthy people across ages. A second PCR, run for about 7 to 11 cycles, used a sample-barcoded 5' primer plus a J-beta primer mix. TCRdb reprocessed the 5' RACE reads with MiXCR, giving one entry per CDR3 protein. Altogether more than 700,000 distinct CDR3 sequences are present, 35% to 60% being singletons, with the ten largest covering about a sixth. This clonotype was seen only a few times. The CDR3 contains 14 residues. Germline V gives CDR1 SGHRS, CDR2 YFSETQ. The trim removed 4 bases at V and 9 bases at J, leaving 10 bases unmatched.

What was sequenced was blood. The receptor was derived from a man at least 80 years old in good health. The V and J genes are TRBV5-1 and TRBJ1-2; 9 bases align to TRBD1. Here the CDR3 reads CASSPGTGNWRYTF. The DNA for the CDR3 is TGCGCCAGCAGCCCCGGGACAGGGAACTGGCGCTACACCTTC.